The 23 T cell receptor beta chains below were found in one sample sequenced in a study of T-cell reconstitution after alpha-beta-depleted transplantation in children. A library of TCRbeta sequences, prepared with unique molecular identifiers, was generated. MiXCR, applied by TCRdb to the PCR reads, yields one record per CDR3 protein. The sample records approximately 520,000 distinct CDR3 sequences, 10% to 12% being singletons. The sequencing used PBMCs, mostly from graft donor cells, collected 180 days after TCRalphabeta/CD19-depleted stem cell transplant. Receptors originate from a female patient aged 2 to 10 who had a stem cell transplant for aplastic anemia, so the T cells may come from the graft donor.

The J gene is TRBJ1-2, the V gene TRBV28; TRBD1 is a possible D gene (5 bases). The CDR3 contains 11 residues. Germline V gives CDR1 MDHEN, CDR2 SYDVKM. This chain's CDR3 is CIVLGVGGYTF. Here the CDR3 DNA reads TGTATCGTATTGGGGGTTGGTGGCTACACCTTC.

This clonotype appeared a few times. The chain carries TRBV29-1 and TRBJ1-5; TRBD1 aligns across 7 bases. The germline gives CDR1 SQVTM, CDR2 ANQGSEA. This CDR3 comprises 12 residues. V shed 5 bases and J 5 bases; nucleotides not matched to a gene: 3. CDR3 sequence (DNA): TGCAGCGTTCGGACAGGTGATCAGCCCCAGCATTTT. Protein product: CSVRTGDQPQHF.

This clonotype appeared many times. The gene calls are TRBV12-3 or TRBV12-4 and TRBJ2-1; the D is unclear. Trimming removed 0 bases from V and 9 bases from J, with 3 bases in between. The CDR3 spans 11 residues. Here the CDR3 reads CASSLAAEQFF. The DNA for the CDR3 is TGTGCCAGCAGTTTAGCCGCTGAGCAGTTCTTC.

This clonotype has a count of ten or more. The chain is built from TRBV28 and TRBJ1-5, with TRBD1 as a possible D gene (5 bases). Trimming pared 6 bases from V and 5 bases from J, leaving 14 bases between. The germline V gene encodes CDR1 MDHEN and CDR2 SYDVKM. This CDR3 region has 14 residues. The chain's CDR3 is CASSFPGADQPQHF. CDR3 bases: TGTGCCAGCAGCTTTCCCGGGGCGGATCAGCCCCAGCATTTT.

The chain carries TRBV20-1 and TRBJ2-1; 15 bases line up with TRBD2. In germline, CDR1 is DFQATT, CDR2 SNEGSKA (reference sequence). The CDR3 spans 13 residues. The CDR3 sequence is CLGTSGGLDEQFF. In DNA form, the CDR3 reads TGCCTAGGGACTAGCGGGGGGCTGGATGAGCAGTTCTTC.

This clonotype was observed at least ten times. The chain combines TRBV20-1 with TRBJ2-3, with 7 bases identical to TRBD2. Germline V lookup: CDR1 DFQATT, CDR2 SNEGSKA (reference sequence). This CDR3 spans 14 amino acids. V lost 5 bases to trimming and J lost 1 base; unmatched junction nucleotides: 6. This CDR3 is CSAEGGGGTDTQYF. The CDR3 coding sequence is TGCAGTGCTGAGGGTGGGGGGGGCACAGATACGCAGTATTTT.

CDR3 sequence: CASRRQRSYEQYV. CDR3 in DNA: TGTGCCAGTAGGAGGCAGAGGAGCTACGAGCAGTACGTC. The rearrangement links TRBV19 to TRBJ2-7; D is ambiguous. Germline CDR1 and CDR2: LNHDA and SQIVND (reference sequence). V shed 6 bases and J shed 3 bases, with 12 bases lying between them. The CDR3 contains 13 residues.

The sample holds many counts of this clonotype. V and J are TRBV6-2 or TRBV6-3 and TRBJ2-7; 10 bases agree with TRBD2. The CDR3 has 16 amino acids. Germline V gene lookup returns CDR1 MNHEY and CDR2 SVGEGT. Trimming took 2 bases from V and 3 from J; bases not matched to a gene: 7. CDR3 DNA: TGTGCCAGCAGTTACGTGGCTAGCGGGAGCCGCTACGAGCAGTACGTC. Amino acid sequence: CASSYVASGSRYEQYV.

This clonotype has at least ten counts. The V call is TRBV20-1, the J call TRBJ2-7; unclear D gene. The V gene lost 7 bases and the J gene lost 0 bases, with 19 bases spanning the gap. CDR3 size: 15 residues. The germline V gene has CDR1 DFQATT and CDR2 SNEGSKA (reference sequence). The CDR3 region is CSVASGYTGSYEQYF. In DNA, the CDR3 is TGCAGTGTGGCGTCTGGATATACGGGCTCCTACGAGCAGTACTTC.

This clonotype was counted at least ten times. The rearrangement links TRBV18 to TRBJ1-5; D uncertain. Germline V CDR1 and CDR2: KGHSH, LQKENI. CDR3 length equals 15 residues. The ends were cut back, 3 bases at V and 7 bases at J, with 16 bases in the middle. The CDR3 protein is CASSPIKEGGQPQHF. Here the CDR3 DNA reads TGTGCCAGCTCACCTATTAAGGAGGGCGGACAGCCCCAGCATTTT.

The rearrangement uses TRBV10-3 and TRBJ2-1, with unresolved D. Trimming stripped 0 bases from V and 8 bases from J, with 14 bases between. The CDR3 is 15 amino acids. CDR1 and CDR2 from the germline V gene are ENHRY and SYGVKD. CDR3 region: CAISESDSGLYEQFF. Written as DNA, the CDR3 is TGTGCCATCAGTGAGTCTGACTCGGGCCTTTATGAGCAGTTCTTC.

In this sample, this clonotype turned up a few times. This chain joins TRBV12-3 or TRBV12-4 and TRBJ2-2; D is unclear. CDR3 size: 14 residues. Trimming took off 6 bases at V and 0 bases at J, with 8 bases between the two ends. CDR3 residues: CASRRTANTGELFF. As DNA, the CDR3 is TGTGCCAGCAGGAGGACGGCGAACACCGGGGAGCTGTTTTTT.

The V call is TRBV4-2, the J call TRBJ2-1; D gene uncertain. The V gene's germline CDR1 is LGHNA and CDR2 YNFKEQ. V was pared by 0 bases and J by 4 bases, with 13 bases between. This CDR3 has 16 amino acids. This CDR3 reads CASSQDRHGSYNEQFF. The CDR3, as DNA: TGTGCCAGCAGCCAAGATCGGCACGGGTCGTACAATGAGCAGTTCTTC.

The chain is built from TRBV20-1 and TRBJ2-7; 15 nucleotides line up with TRBD2. Germline loops: CDR1 DFQATT, CDR2 SNEGSKA (reference sequence). The CDR3 loop spans 19 amino acids. With 1 base clipped from V and 0 bases from J, the junction kept 10 bases outside the gene matches. This CDR3 is CSARGGSGTSGRTSYEQYF. CDR3 nucleotides: TGCAGTGCTAGAGGAGGTTCCGGGACTAGCGGGAGGACCTCCTACGAGCAGTACTTC.

This clonotype was detected a few times. The gene calls are TRBV6-4 and TRBJ2-2; 8 nucleotides match TRBD2. V dropped 3 bases and J dropped 5; count of bases not matched to a gene: 5. Germline CDR1 is MRHNA and CDR2 is SNTAGT. The CDR3 covers 15 residues. The CDR3 DNA is TGTGCCAGCAGTGATTGGGCTAGCGGGACCGGGGAGCTGTTTTTT. Its protein is CASSDWASGTGELFF.

This chain connects TRBV10-2 to TRBJ2-7, with TRBD2 matching 7 bases. The V and J ends lost 3 bases and 2 bases, in that order; junction bases with no gene match: 7. CDR1 and CDR2 from the germline V gene are WSHSY and SAAADI. The CDR3 spans 15 residues. The CDR3 here is CASSEPSGKPYEQYV. The CDR3 DNA reads as TGCGCCAGCAGTGAACCTAGCGGCAAACCCTACGAGCAGTACGTC.

This clonotype has a handful of counts. This chain connects TRBV20-1 to TRBJ1-1; D is ambiguous. The CDR3 spans 13 residues. V lost 3 bases, J lost 5 bases, and 13 bases lay in between. Germline V lookup: CDR1 DFQATT, CDR2 SNEGSKA (reference sequence). CDR3 DNA sequence: TGCAGTGCTAGCCTCTGGCCTTGGACTGAAGCTTTCTTT. Encoded protein: CSASLWPWTEAFF.

This clonotype appeared a few times. The V gene is TRBV12-3 or TRBV12-4, the J gene TRBJ2-4; tentatively, D is TRBD1 (6 bases). This CDR3 comprises 14 residues. The V gene lost 6 bases and the J gene lost 8 bases, with 17 bases spanning the gap. CDR3 DNA: TGTGCCAGCAGACTACAGGGAAGGAAGGACATTCAGTACTTC. It translates to CASRLQGRKDIQYF.

This clonotype was counted a few times. The chain couples TRBV3-1 to TRBJ2-1; D unclear. The germline V gene has CDR1 LGHDT and CDR2 YNNKEL (reference sequence). V lost 4 bases and J 8 bases, leaving 21 bases between the germline ends. The CDR3 is 16 residues long. CDR3 region: CASSPKGHSRGDEQFF. The CDR3, as DNA: TGTGCCAGCAGCCCCAAGGGTCACAGTCGAGGCGATGAGCAGTTCTTC.

This clonotype showed up many times. The V call is TRBV15, the J call TRBJ2-2; tentatively, D is TRBD2 (6 bases). Germline values: CDR1 LNHNV, CDR2 YYDKDF (reference sequence). The CDR3 length is 14 residues. Deletions cut 6 bases from V and 4 bases from J, with 12 bases between. The CDR3 nucleotides are TGTGCCACCAGTTATAGCGGATCCACCGGGGAGCTGTTTTTT. It specifies CATSYSGSTGELFF.

The V and J genes are TRBV6-1 and TRBJ1-1; 7 bases are a match to TRBD1. CDR1 and CDR2 (germline): MNHNS, SASEGT. The length of the CDR3 is 14 residues. V dropped 5 bases and J dropped 7; count of bases not matched to a gene: 10. The CDR3 spells CASSPTGTDFEAFF. CDR3 bases: TGTGCCAGCAGTCCCACCGGGACAGACTTTGAAGCTTTCTTT.

The J gene is TRBJ1-2, the V gene TRBV9, with a possible D match to TRBD1 (5 bases). This CDR3 has 17 amino acids. Trimming took off 1 base at V and 5 bases at J, with 21 bases between the two ends. Germline values: CDR1 SGDLS, CDR2 YYNGEE. The CDR3 coding sequence is TGTGCCAGCAGCGTATCTCGGGGGGGACGAAGGGATTATGGCTACACCTTC. It codes for CASSVSRGGRRDYGYTF.

This clonotype was seen a few times. The rearrangement uses TRBV12-3 or TRBV12-4 and TRBJ2-3; 7 bases match TRBD1. The CDR3 extends over 15 amino acids. The junction had 8 bases not matched to a gene; V was cut back by 4 bases and J by 4 bases. CDR3: CASSYRDSEPDTQYF. The CDR3 nucleotides are TGTGCCAGCAGTTACCGGGACAGCGAGCCAGATACGCAGTATTTT.